Listed below are T cell receptor beta chains from one sample, sequenced in a study of cytomegalovirus exposure and HLA in healthy donors. The method was immunoSEQ multiplex PCR; TCRdb's version includes in-frame clones alone and lacks a portion of them. The data show 87,000 or so clones, about 7.6% seen once. Sequencing used PBMCs. These receptors were obtained from a middle-aged man in good health and CMV-seronegative. The CDR3 runs from the conserved cysteine through the conserved F or W. D genes are given only for firm matches. A row's size may be missing; if present it is once, few, many or a size class.

TRBJ1-5,TRBV6-1,NA,NA,TGTGCCAGCAGTGAAATGCCGCAGGGCAATCAGCCCCAGCATTTT,CASSEMPQGNQPQHF
TRBJ2-5,TRBV7-9,TRBD2,NA,TGTGCCAGCAGCTTAGCAGAGCGGGAGACATTTGAGACCCAGTACTTC,CASSLAERETFETQYF
TRBJ2-7,TRBV15,TRBD1,NA,TGTGCCACCAGCAGCGGCGGGACAGGTGCCTACGAGCAGTACTTC,CATSSGGTGAYEQYF
TRBJ1-5,TRBV4-1,NA,few,TGCGCCAGCAGCCAAGAACCCCCAGGGCACAATCAGCCCCAGCATTTT,CASSQEPPGHNQPQHF
TRBJ2-7,TRBV25-1,NA,NA,TGTGCCAGCAGTGCGGGACTCGGCTCCTACGAGCAGTACTTC,CASSAGLGSYEQYF
TRBJ2-2,TRBV7-8,NA,few,TGTGCCAGCAGCTTTCTCACAGGGTCCGCTACCGGGGAGCTGTTTTTT,CASSFLTGSATGELFF
TRBJ2-1,TRBV27,TRBD2,few,TGTGCCAGCACCAGACTTGGACTAGAAGAAACTAGCAATGAGCAGTTCTTC,CASTRLGLEETSNEQFF
TRBJ2-7,TRBV19,NA,NA,TGTGCCAGTAGGGAGGTGGACAGTCTCTCCTACGAGCAGTACTTC,CASREVDSLSYEQYF
TRBJ1-1,TRBV9,NA,NA,TGTGCCAGCAGCGCCTCAGGGAACACTGAAGCTTTCTTT,CASSASGNTEAFF
TRBJ1-4,TRBV9,NA,few,TGTGCCAGCAGCGTAGGTGCCGCAACTCAGGTCGAGGGTGAAAAACTGTTTTTT,CASSVGAATQVEGEKLFF
TRBJ2-3,TRBV5-6,TRBD1,NA,TGTGCCAGCAGCCATCGACAGGGGTTCGATACGCAGTATTTT,CASSHRQGFDTQYF
TRBJ1-6,TRBV30,NA,few,TGTGCCCTTGGGTCCGGAGGGTCACCCCTCCACTTT,CALGSGGSPLHF
TRBJ1-5,TRBV9,TRBD1,NA,TGTGCCAGCAGCGAGGATGGACAGGGAAATCAGCCCCAGCATTTT,CASSEDGQGNQPQHF
TRBJ2-1,TRBV2,NA,NA,TGTGCCAGCAGTGAAAGGCGGCACAATGAGCAGTTCTTC,CASSERRHNEQFF
TRBJ2-3,TRBV29-1,TRBD2,NA,TGCAGCGTTGTGGGGGGGAGCACAGATACGCAGTATTTT,CSVVGGSTDTQYF
TRBJ2-3,TRBV10-3,TRBD2,NA,TGTGCCATCAGTGGGTCTATGACGGGAGGGGTCACAGATACGCAGTATTTT,CAISGSMTGGVTDTQYF
TRBJ1-2,TRBV7-9,NA,few,TGTGCCAGCAGGAAAATCGACTCCCCCGGCGGCGGCTACACCTTC,CASRKIDSPGGGYTF
TRBJ1-6,TRBV10-3,TRBD1,NA,TGTGCCATCAGGGGGACAGGGAATTCACCCCTCCACTTT,CAIRGTGNSPLHF
TRBJ1-1,TRBV28,NA,NA,TGTGCCAGCAGCCTACCGTTATCCGGGGGCACTGAAGCTTTCTTT,CASSLPLSGGTEAFF
TRBJ2-3,TRBV6-1,TRBD2,few,TGTGCCAGCAGTGAGCTCCCAGCGGGGGGTAGCACAGATACGCAGTATTTT,CASSELPAGGSTDTQYF
TRBJ1-3,TRBV30,NA,NA,TGTGCCTGGACCGGGAGTTTCTTTGGAAACACCATATATTTT,CAWTGSFFGNTIYF
TRBJ2-1,TRBV25-1,TRBD2,few,TGTGCCAGCAGTGAAAGGGGGACTAGCGGGAGTCAGAATGAGCAGTTCTTC,CASSERGTSGSQNEQFF
TRBJ2-5,TRBV5-4,TRBD1,few,TGTGCCAGCAGCCGGGGACAGCTTCAAGAGACCCAGTACTTC,CASSRGQLQETQYF
TRBJ2-3,TRBV5-5,TRBD2,few,TGTGCCAGCAGCCTACCCTCACCGGCGGGAGTGGCAGATACGCAGTATTTT,CASSLPSPAGVADTQYF
TRBJ2-3,TRBV4-2,TRBD2,NA,TGTGCCAGCAGCCCGGGACTAGCGGATTTCACAGATACGCAGTATTTT,CASSPGLADFTDTQYF
TRBJ2-7,TRBV10-2,NA,few,TGCGCCAGCAGTGAGTCGAGTCGGTACAGTGGCTACGAGCAGTACTTC,CASSESSRYSGYEQYF
TRBJ2-7,TRBV6-5,TRBD1,NA,TGTGCCAGCAGTTATAGATCAGGTCAGGGGGTAGGCGAGCAGTACTTC,CASSYRSGQGVGEQYF